This T cell receptor (beta chain) derives from a study of blood T cells in healthy people across ages. Study-level points and caveats: Unsorted PBMC input precluded a conclusive naive versus antigen-experienced comparison.

V lost 1 base to trimming and J lost 4 bases, with 9 bases between them. Germline V CDR1 and CDR2: SGHAT, FQNNGV. CDR3 length: 14 amino acids. Together with a sample-barcoded 5' primer, a J-beta primer mix was included in a second PCR lasting about 7 to 11 cycles. TCRdb re-analysed the 5' RACE reads in MiXCR, keeping a single row per CDR3 protein. This sample has about 1.5 million distinct CDR3 sequences, with roughly 45% found just once. There are a few counts of this clonotype. Its antigen is currently unknown. The sequenced material came from blood. The TCR sequence derives from a woman between 18 and 29 years old in good health. The V gene is TRBV11-2, the J gene TRBJ2-3; D call uncertain. The CDR3 nucleotides read TGTGCCAGCAGCTTAGTCACGGGTCCAGATACGCAGTATTTT. Protein product: CASSLVTGPDTQYF. The whole variable domain, filled in from reference TRBV11-2 and TRBJ2-3, reads EAGVAQSPRYKIIEKRQSVAFWCNPISGHATLYWYQQILGQGPKLLIQFQNNGVVDDSQLPKDRFSAERLKGVDSTLKIQPAKLEDSAVYLCASSLVTGPDTQYFGPGTRLTVL.